The 27 T cell receptor beta chains listed next were all sequenced from one sample in a study of blood T cell repertoires in COVID-19. Profiled with immunoSEQ multiplex PCR; TCRdb holds only in-frame clones, not every one. The sample includes roughly 400,000 clones, roughly 88% of them seen just once. What was sequenced was PBMCs or T cells enriched from blood (not recorded which). These receptors were taken from a woman under 30 who had been exposed to COVID-19.

The rearrangement joins TRBV12-3 or TRBV12-4 to TRBJ1-2; TRBD1 might be the D (5 bases). This CDR3 spans 12 amino acids. V shed 6 bases and J shed 7 bases, with 12 bases lying between them. CDR3: CASRGLRFGYTF. The CDR3 nucleotides read TGTGCCAGCAGGGGACTGCGATTTGGCTACACCTTC.

This clone was observed once. The gene calls are TRBV28 and TRBJ2-3, with a weak D call TRBD2 (6 bases). There are 16 residues in the CDR3. V was clipped by 5 bases and J by 4 bases, with 19 bases between them. CDR1 and CDR2 from the germline V gene are MDHEN and SYDVKM. The CDR3 is CASSTLGSGSADTQYF. The CDR3 bases are TGTGCCAGCAGTACACTCGGGAGTGGGAGCGCAGATACGCAGTATTTT.

In regard to this clone: The same CDR3 arises from other DNA sequences in this sample as well. The V and J genes are TRBV4-2 and TRBJ1-6, with D possibly TRBD1 on 6 matching bases. CDR1 and CDR2 (germline): LGHNA, YNFKEQ. Trimming stripped 0 bases from V and 4 bases from J, with 10 bases between. The CDR3 consists of 16 residues. This CDR3 reads CASSQEQGTYNSPLHF. The CDR3 region has the DNA TGTGCCAGCAGCCAAGAACAGGGTACATATAATTCACCCCTCCACTTT.

CDR3 protein: CASSQVWRGGLYF. The CDR3 DNA reads TGTGCCAGCAGCCAAGTTTGGCGGGGGGGCCTGTATTTT. V usage is TRBV3-1 (or the pseudogene TRBV3-2) and J usage is TRBJ2-3; 9 positions agree with TRBD2. CDR1 and CDR2 from the germline V gene are LGHDT and YNNKEL (reference sequence). This CDR3 is 13 amino acids long. V was pared by 1 base and J by 14 bases, with 7 bases of the junction left unmatched.

The V and J genes are TRBV6-1 and TRBJ2-2, with a tentative D call TRBD2 (6 bases). Germline CDR1 and CDR2: MNHNS and SASEGT. The CDR3 is 15 amino acids. Deletions cut 6 bases from V and 0 bases from J, with 11 bases between. The CDR3 sequence is CASRSGLSNTGELFF. The DNA for the CDR3 is TGTGCCAGCAGATCGGGACTTTCGAACACCGGGGAGCTGTTTTTT.

The chain carries TRBV4-2 and TRBJ2-1; TRBD2 aligns across 9 bases. Germline CDR1 and CDR2: LGHNA and YNFKEQ. The trim removed 1 base at V and 7 bases at J, leaving 32 bases unmatched. The CDR3 sequence is 24 residues long. In DNA form, the CDR3 reads TGTGCCAGCAGCCAAGTAATGGGCGTTTGGGGTTCGGGGAGAGCGGGGGGACCTTTTAATGAGCAGTTCTTC. It yields the protein CASSQVMGVWGSGRAGGPFNEQFF.

This chain joins TRBV4-1 and TRBJ2-5; D may be TRBD2 (6 bases). In germline, CDR1 is MGHRA, CDR2 YSYEKL. V lost 4 bases and J 2 bases, leaving 14 bases between the germline ends. The CDR3 sequence is 15 residues long. CDR3 nucleotide sequence: TGCGCCAGCAGCCGATTTCCGAGCGGGCAAGAGACCCAGTACTTC. Amino acids: CASSRFPSGQETQYF.

The gene calls are TRBV7-8 and TRBJ2-7; TRBD1 is a possible D gene (6 bases). Between the trimmed V and J ends, which lost 5 bases and 6 bases, there was a span of 20 bases. Looked up from germline, CDR1 is SGHVS and CDR2 is FQNEAQ. This CDR3 has 15 residues. The CDR3 DNA sequence: TGTGCCAGCAGCGGCAGGGGTATTTCGTCGGGCGAGCAGTACTTC. Translated: CASSGRGISSGEQYF.

The V call is TRBV5-1, the J call TRBJ2-3; 9 nucleotides agree with TRBD2. There are 15 residues in the CDR3. The germline gives CDR1 SGHRS, CDR2 YFSETQ. Germline trimming cut 4 bases from V and 6 bases from J; bases unmatched to any gene: 9. DNA of the CDR3: TGCGCCAGCAGCATAGCGGGGGAACGGATTGATACGCAGTATTTT. Its protein product is CASSIAGERIDTQYF. Variable domain in full (rest from reference TRBV5-1 and TRBJ2-3): KAGVTQTPRYLIKTRGQQVTLSCSPISGHRSVSWYQQTPGQGLQFLFEYFSETQRNKGNFPGRFSGRQFSNSRSEMNVSTLELGDSALYLCASSIAGERIDTQYFGPGTRLTVL.

This chain uses TRBV6-6 with TRBJ1-6, with D possibly matching TRBD1 (5 bases). Per the germline V gene, CDR1 is MNHNY and CDR2 is SVGAGI (reference sequence). The CDR3 is made up of 14 amino acids. The V end lost 2 bases, the J end lost 9 bases, and 11 bases lay between the germline ends. The CDR3 region is CASSYRDYGSPLHF. CDR3 bases: TGTGCCAGCAGTTACCGGGACTATGGTTCACCCCTCCACTTT.

V usage is TRBV6-5 and J usage is TRBJ1-6; possible D gene TRBD1, 6 bases. Germline V lookup: CDR1 MNHEY, CDR2 SVGAGI. V lost 1 base and J lost 9, with 13 bases in between. The CDR3 totals 15 residues. The CDR3 DNA follows: TGTGCCAGCAGTTACTGGGGGCTGGTTGGTTCACCCCTCCACTTT. It encodes CASSYWGLVGSPLHF.

The CDR3, as DNA: TGTGCCAGCACCATGGGAGCGGAGATGAACACTGAAGCTTTCTTT. Translation: CASTMGAEMNTEAFF. This chain joins TRBV5-4 and TRBJ1-1; D is uncertain. The CDR3 totals 15 residues. Deletions cut 6 bases from V and 0 bases from J, with 15 bases between. Per germline, CDR1 SGHNT and CDR2 YYREEE (reference sequence).

The chain carries TRBV27 and TRBJ1-1, with 10 bases lining up with TRBD1. This CDR3 spans 16 amino acids. Losses at the gene ends were 6 bases for V and 3 bases for J; bases not matched to a gene: 10. Germline CDR1 is MNHEY and CDR2 is SMNVEV (reference sequence). Written as DNA, the CDR3 is TGTGCCAGCAGAGACCGGGACAGGGGAGATTACACTGAAGCTTTCTTT. Translation: CASRDRDRGDYTEAFF.

The chain couples TRBV28 to TRBJ1-5; the D is unclear. The CDR3 length is 16 residues. Germline V gene sequence: CDR1 MDHEN, CDR2 SYDVKM. Trimming left V 2 bases short and J 1 base short, with 12 bases between. The chain's CDR3 is CASSLGWRASNQPQHF. For the CDR3, the DNA is TGTGCCAGCAGTTTAGGTTGGAGGGCGAGCAATCAGCCCCAGCATTTT.

This sequence joins TRBV7-9 and TRBJ2-2; 7 bases are shared with TRBD2. Looked up from germline, CDR1 is SEHNR and CDR2 is FQNEAQ (reference sequence). This CDR3 has 14 amino acids. V was pared by 5 bases and J by 6 bases, with 6 bases of the junction left unmatched. The CDR3 here is CASSPTSRPGELFF. Here the CDR3 DNA reads TGTGCCAGCAGCCCGACTAGCCGGCCCGGGGAGCTGTTTTTT.

A remark on this clone: One base away lies a much larger clone, so this may be a sequencing read error. The chain uses TRBV6-4 and TRBJ2-3; 7 bases fit TRBD2. The length of the CDR3 is 13 residues. Trimming removed 4 bases from V and 3 bases from J; junction bases left unmatched: 1. Germline assignment: CDR1 MRHNA and CDR2 SNTAGT. CDR3 in DNA: TGTGCCAGCAGTGCGCGGGAGACAGATACGCAGTATTTT. This encodes CASSARETDTQYF.

The chain is built from TRBV7-9 and TRBJ2-3; 8 bases align to TRBD2. V shed 5 bases and J 1 base; nucleotides not matched to a gene: 11. Germline V CDR1 and CDR2: SEHNR, FQNEAQ (reference sequence). The CDR3 extends over 17 amino acids. Written as DNA, the CDR3 is TGTGCCAGCAGCCACTTATCACTCGGGGGGGGCACAGATACGCAGTATTTT. This codes for CASSHLSLGGGTDTQYF. Complete variable domain (other parts from reference TRBV7-9 and TRBJ2-3): DTGVSQNPRHKITKRGQNVTFRCDPISEHNRLYWYRQTLGQGPEFLTYFQNEAQLEKSRLLSDRFSAERPKGSFSTLEIQRTEQGDSAMYLCASSHLSLGGGTDTQYFGPGTRLTVL.

Concerning this clone: This could be a read error, since a much larger clone is one nucleotide away. The chain combines TRBV11-3 with TRBJ2-3, with D unclear. CDR1 is SGHNT, CDR2 YENEEA, per germline. V was cut by 2 bases and J by 2 bases, with 5 bases left in between. This CDR3 region has 13 residues. The CDR3 DNA follows: TGTGCCAGCAGCTTACAGGTCACAGATACGCAGTATTTT. Encoded protein: CASSLQVTDTQYF.

This chain links TRBV7-3 with TRBJ2-1, with unresolved D. This CDR3 contains 15 residues. Germline V gene sequence: CDR1 SGHTA, CDR2 FQGTGA. Trimming took 5 bases from V and 6 from J, leaving 17 bases between them. This CDR3 reads CASSLLLGRVNEQFF. For the CDR3, the DNA is TGTGCCAGCAGCCTCCTTTTGGGTCGGGTCAATGAGCAGTTCTTC.

The J gene is TRBJ1-1, the V gene TRBV11-3; the D is unclear. The CDR3 contains 13 residues. Germline CDR1 reads SGHNT; CDR2 reads YENEEA. The V end was cut by 4 bases, the J end by 4 bases, with 10 bases between. The CDR3 is CASSSRRATEAFF. In DNA form, the CDR3 reads TGTGCCAGCAGCTCGAGGAGGGCCACTGAAGCTTTCTTT. The full variable domain, completed using reference TRBV11-3 and TRBJ1-1, is EAGVVQSPRYKIIEKKQPVAFWCNPISGHNTLYWYLQNLGQGPELLIRYENEEAVDDSQLPKDRFSAERLKGVDSTLKIQPAELGDSAVYLCASSSRRATEAFFGQGTRLTVV.

V and J are TRBV29-1 and TRBJ2-2; 9 bases align to TRBD1. The germline gives CDR1 SQVTM, CDR2 ANQGSEA. This CDR3 contains 12 residues. V gave up 7 bases and J gave up 6 bases; unmatched junction bases: 3. The CDR3 reads CSAGQGPGELFF. Here the CDR3 DNA reads TGCAGCGCGGGACAGGGTCCCGGGGAGCTGTTTTTT.

The table lists this clone with a count of one. The chain employs TRBV4-2 and TRBJ2-6, with a possible D match to TRBD2 (6 bases). Germline CDR1 LGHNA, CDR2 YNFKEQ. V lost 4 bases and J lost 0, with 19 bases in between. The CDR3 is made up of 19 amino acids. The CDR3 nucleotides read TGTGCCAGCAGCCCTCTCGGGGGTCATCCATCCTCTGGGGCCAACGTCCTGACTTTC. Translating gives CASSPLGGHPSSGANVLTF.

A remark on this clone: This same CDR3 is encoded by further DNA sequences in the sample. This rearrangement joins TRBV28 to TRBJ2-7; TRBD1 agrees at 10 bases. This CDR3 comprises 14 residues. The J segment lost 5 bases and the V segment lost 4 bases, leaving 5 bases of the junction unmatched. CDR1 and CDR2 (germline): MDHEN, SYDVKM. In DNA form, the CDR3 reads TGTGCCAGCAGTTCCCCGGGACAGGGGCACGAGCAGTACTTC. This codes for CASSSPGQGHEQYF.

This clone is a singleton in its sample. CDR3 nucleotides: TGTGCCACTTCCGGACTGTATTCTAGCAATCAGCCCCAGCATTTT. This sequence encodes CATSGLYSSNQPQHF. J is TRBJ1-5 and V is TRBV19; D uncertain. The length of the CDR3 is 15 residues. Between the trimmed V and J ends, which lost 10 bases and 0 bases, there was a span of 16 bases. CDR1 and CDR2 from the germline V gene are LNHDA and SQIVND (reference sequence).

This chain links TRBV4-1 with TRBJ2-7, with a tentative D call TRBD1 (6 bases). Trimming removed 4 bases from V and 1 base from J, with 8 bases in between. The CDR3 runs 13 residues. CDR1 MGHRA and CDR2 YSYEKL come from the germline V gene. CDR3 in DNA: TGCGCCAGCAGCCGACAGGAGTCCTACGAGCAGTACTTC. Encoded protein: CASSRQESYEQYF.

The rearrangement uses TRBV4-3 and TRBJ1-5, with D tentatively TRBD1 (5 bases). The CDR3 is 14 amino acids. Germline CDR1 is LGHNA and CDR2 is YSLEER. The V gene lost 0 bases and the J gene lost 7 bases, with 10 bases spanning the gap. CDR3 loop: CASSQDLGGQPQHF. The CDR3 DNA is TGCGCCAGCAGCCAAGATCTGGGGGGACAGCCCCAGCATTTT.

This clone was recorded a few times. This chain connects TRBV7-2 to TRBJ1-3; D unclear. Trimming pared 5 bases from V and 0 bases from J, leaving 8 bases between. CDR3 length: 14 amino acids. Looked up from germline, CDR1 is SGHTA and CDR2 is FQGNSA. Here the CDR3 reads CASSPGNSGNTIYF. The CDR3 DNA is TGTGCCAGCAGCCCGGGGAACTCTGGAAACACCATATATTTT.